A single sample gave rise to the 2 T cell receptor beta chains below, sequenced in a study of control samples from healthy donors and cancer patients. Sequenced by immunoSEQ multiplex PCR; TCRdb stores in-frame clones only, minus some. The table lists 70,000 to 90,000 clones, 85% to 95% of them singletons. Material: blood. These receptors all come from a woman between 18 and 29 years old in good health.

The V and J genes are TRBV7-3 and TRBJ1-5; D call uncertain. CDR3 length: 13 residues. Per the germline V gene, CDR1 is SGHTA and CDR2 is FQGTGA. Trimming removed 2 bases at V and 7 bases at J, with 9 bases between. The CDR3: CASSLDPGQPQHF. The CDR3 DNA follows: TGTGCCAGCAGCTTAGACCCTGGGCAGCCCCAGCATTTT.

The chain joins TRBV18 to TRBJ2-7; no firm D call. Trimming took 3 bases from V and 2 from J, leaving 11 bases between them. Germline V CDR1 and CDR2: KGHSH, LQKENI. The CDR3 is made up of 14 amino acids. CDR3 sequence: CASSPARVAYEQYF. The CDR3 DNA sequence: TGTGCCAGCTCACCGGCCCGGGTAGCCTACGAGCAGTACTTC.